The 31 T cell receptor beta chains below were found in one sample sequenced in a study of T-cell memory formation after mild COVID-19. TCRdb redid the calling of the 5' RACE reads with MiXCR, one entry per CDR3 protein. Here the sample spans about 290,000 distinct CDR3 sequences, 15% to 20% being singletons. The sample was PBMCs or a T cell subset sorted from them (not recorded which). The receptors stem from a man in his late teens or twenties who had mild COVID-19 (a few samples of this study predate the infection). Cell type and time point are not known.

The V and J genes are TRBV4-2 and TRBJ1-1; possibly TRBD1 for D (6 bases). The CDR3 covers 17 residues. Germline V gives CDR1 LGHNA, CDR2 YNFKEQ. Trimming shortened V by 0 bases and J by 6 bases, and 20 bases separated the two germline ends. CDR3 sequence reads: CASSQERTRTVLSEAFF. The CDR3 DNA follows: TGTGCCAGCAGCCAAGAACGGACGCGGACAGTTCTGTCTGAAGCTTTCTTT.

CDR3 sequence reads: CASSLSGTTDTQYF. DNA of the CDR3: TGTGCCAGCAGCCTTAGCGGAACCACAGATACGCAGTATTTT. The rearrangement links TRBV7-2 to TRBJ2-3; weak D call: TRBD2 (6 bases). The CDR3 runs to 14 residues. The V and J ends lost 5 bases and 2 bases respectively, with 11 bases between them. The germline gives CDR1 SGHTA, CDR2 FQGNSA.

The chain employs TRBV20-1 and TRBJ2-2; 9 positions match TRBD1. Germline values: CDR1 DFQATT, CDR2 SNEGSKA (reference sequence). This CDR3 contains 15 residues. V shed 1 base, J shed 7 bases, and the junction held 7 bases outside the gene matches. CDR3 loop: CSARAGTGSFGELFF. CDR3 nucleotides: TGCAGTGCTAGAGCCGGGACAGGGTCCTTCGGGGAGCTGTTTTTT.

The chain uses TRBV5-4 and TRBJ2-7; the D gene could be TRBD1 or TRBD2 (6 bases each). This CDR3 has 13 residues. V was clipped by 2 bases and J by 7 bases, with 13 bases between them. Germline CDR1 and CDR2: SGHNT and YYREEE (reference sequence). The CDR3 protein is CASSFGGSGEQYV. As DNA, the CDR3 is TGTGCCAGCAGCTTCGGGGGCTCGGGAGAGCAGTACGTC.

This clonotype was picked up a small number of times. The rearrangement joins TRBV12-3 or TRBV12-4 to TRBJ1-5; D uncertain. V lost 6 bases, J lost 2 bases, and 14 bases lay in between. The CDR3 is 15 residues long. The CDR3 loop reads CASRPGRPGNQPQHF. The CDR3 DNA reads TGTGCCAGCAGGCCGGGCCGCCCGGGCAATCAGCCCCAGCATTTT.

The rearrangement joins TRBV9 to TRBJ2-3; 13 nucleotides agree with TRBD2. V gave up 1 base and J gave up 5 bases; unmatched junction bases: 4. Germline-derived CDR1 and CDR2 are SGDLS and YYNGEE. The CDR3 loop spans 16 amino acids. The CDR3 protein is CASSVTSGGAEDTQYF. The CDR3 bases are TGTGCCAGCAGCGTAACTAGCGGGGGGGCCGAAGATACGCAGTATTTT.

This clonotype came up a few times. The V gene is TRBV12-3 or TRBV12-4, the J gene TRBJ2-3; D gene unclear. The V end lost 6 bases, the J end lost 1 base, and 11 bases lay between the germline ends. The CDR3 runs to 14 residues. The DNA for the CDR3 is TGTGCCAGCAGCCGTGAAGGGCGCACAGATACGCAGTATTTT. Translation gives CASSREGRTDTQYF.

The V gene is TRBV7-2, the J gene TRBJ2-7, with D uncertain. Germline V gene lookup returns CDR1 SGHTA and CDR2 FQGNSA. V was cut by 4 bases and J by 3 bases, with 10 bases left in between. The CDR3 length is 13 residues. As DNA, the CDR3 is TGTGCCAGCAGCTCCGGAAATAGCTACGAGCAGTACGTC. This codes for CASSSGNSYEQYV.

This clonotype was seen ten or more times. This chain connects TRBV19 to TRBJ1-2, with D uncertain. Deletions cut 5 bases from V and 6 bases from J, with 13 bases between. Germline V gene data show CDR1 as LNHDA and CDR2 as SQIVND (reference sequence). This CDR3 has 13 residues. CDR3: CASSDRKRDGYTF. In DNA, the CDR3 is TGTGCCAGTAGTGATCGGAAGCGGGATGGCTACACCTTC.

In this sample, this clonotype turned up a few times. The rearrangement uses TRBV28 and TRBJ1-2, with D possibly TRBD1 on 6 matching bases. The germline V gene has CDR1 MDHEN and CDR2 SYDVKM. Trimming removed 5 bases from V and 5 bases from J, with 15 bases in between. The CDR3 is made up of 14 amino acids. CDR3 in amino acids: CASSVRTALYGYTF. The CDR3 nucleotides are TGTGCCAGCAGTGTGAGGACAGCTTTGTATGGCTACACCTTC.

The chain couples TRBV29-1 to TRBJ2-7; 10 positions match TRBD1. The germline gives CDR1 SQVTM, CDR2 ANQGSEA. The CDR3 consists of 14 residues. V was pared by 5 bases and J by 4 bases, with 8 bases of the junction left unmatched. The CDR3 nucleotides read TGCAGCGTTTACCGACAGGGGGCCGGGTACGAGCAGTACTTC. The encoded protein is CSVYRQGAGYEQYF.

J is TRBJ2-7 and V is TRBV7-9; D gene unclear. The V end lost 1 base, the J end lost 1 base, and 14 bases lay between the germline ends. The CDR3 loop spans 16 amino acids. The V gene's germline CDR1 is SEHNR and CDR2 FQNEAQ (reference sequence). The CDR3 spells CASSLVKGLGSYEQYF. The CDR3, as DNA: TGTGCCAGCAGCTTAGTCAAAGGGCTAGGGTCCTACGAGCAGTACTTC.

In this sample, this clonotype turned up a few times. The chain is built from TRBV7-9 and TRBJ1-5; tentative D call: TRBD1 (6 bases). The germline V and J ends were trimmed by 6 bases and 6 bases, with 21 bases remaining between them. This CDR3 spans 16 amino acids. Germline V lookup: CDR1 SEHNR, CDR2 FQNEAQ (reference sequence). CDR3 coding DNA: TGTGCCAGCAGTGCCCATGGGACACCAGGGCGTCAGCCCCAGCATTTT. It translates to CASSAHGTPGRQPQHF.

The genes are TRBV9 and TRBJ1-3; a possible D gene is TRBD1 (5 bases). The germline V gene has CDR1 SGDLS and CDR2 YYNGEE. Trimming took off 8 bases at V and 4 bases at J, with 16 bases between the two ends. The CDR3 is made up of 14 amino acids. CDR3 residues: CASDPGTPGNTIYF. The CDR3 region has the DNA TGTGCCAGTGATCCCGGGACGCCAGGAAACACCATATATTTT.

This clonotype was seen more than once but under ten times. The rearrangement joins TRBV7-8 to TRBJ2-3, with 8 bases identical to TRBD2. Germline CDR1 SGHVS, CDR2 FQNEAQ. There are 18 residues in the CDR3. With V trimmed by 2 bases and J by 3 bases, 13 bases remained unmatched. This chain's CDR3 is CASSLRGLDLGRTDTQYF. In DNA, the CDR3 is TGTGCCAGCAGCTTACGGGGACTAGACCTGGGGAGGACAGATACGCAGTATTTT.

This clonotype was observed many times. V usage is TRBV28 and J usage is TRBJ1-1; D gene ambiguous. Germline assignment: CDR1 MDHEN and CDR2 SYDVKM. V dropped 7 bases and J dropped 1 base, with 13 bases sitting between them. The CDR3 loop spans 14 amino acids. CDR3 in DNA: TGTGCCAGCACCCCGATGGGCTGGAACACTGAAGCTTTCTTT. Its translation is CASTPMGWNTEAFF.

Within the sample, this clonotype is medium-sized. The chain has TRBV9 and TRBJ2-1; 7 nucleotides line up with TRBD1. The CDR3 runs 14 residues. Trimming at V came to 0 bases and at J to 7 bases, leaving 4 bases not matched to a gene. Germline V lookup: CDR1 SGDLS, CDR2 YYNGEE. In DNA form, the CDR3 reads TGTGCCAGCAGCGTAGGGACAGGAAGGAATGAGCAGTTCTTC. Translating gives CASSVGTGRNEQFF.

As DNA, the CDR3 is TGTGCCAGCAGCTTGGACTACAATCAGCCCCAGCATTTT. Translation: CASSLDYNQPQHF. The gene calls are TRBV5-4 and TRBJ1-5; D gene ambiguous. The CDR3 loop spans 13 amino acids. Germline values: CDR1 SGHNT, CDR2 YYREEE (reference sequence). Trimming removed 0 bases at V and 3 bases at J, with 4 bases between.

The V call is TRBV7-6, the J call TRBJ2-7; D is uncertain. Looked up from germline, CDR1 is SGHVS and CDR2 is FNYEAQ. The length of the CDR3 is 13 residues. V was cut by 3 bases and J by 5 bases, with 11 bases left in between. The CDR3 region is CASSFLGLNEQYF. The DNA for the CDR3 is TGTGCCAGCAGCTTTCTTGGTCTCAACGAGCAGTACTTC.

V and J are TRBV10-3 and TRBJ1-3; D gene ambiguous. Germline-derived CDR1 and CDR2 are ENHRY and SYGVKD. V was trimmed by 0 bases and J by 2 bases, leaving 8 bases between them. The CDR3 is 15 residues long. CDR3 in DNA: TGTGCCATCAGTGAGTCGCGAAGGGCTGGAAACACCATATATTTT. Protein product: CAISESRRAGNTIYF.

This clonotype was counted a few times. Here the CDR3 reads CSARDEGTASYNEQFF. As DNA, the CDR3 is TGCAGTGCTAGAGATGAAGGGACAGCCAGCTACAATGAGCAGTTCTTC. The rearrangement uses TRBV20-1 and TRBJ2-1; the match to TRBD1 covers 7 bases. Trimming removed 0 bases from V and 3 bases from J; junction bases left unmatched: 8. The CDR3 is 16 amino acids. Germline V gene data show CDR1 as DFQATT and CDR2 as SNEGSKA (reference sequence).

The CDR3 nucleotides read TGTGCCAGCAGCCGCGGACAGGGGAGGTACTATGGCTACACCTTC. Translating it yields CASSRGQGRYYGYTF. This chain joins TRBV7-8 and TRBJ1-2; 9 nucleotides agree with TRBD1. CDR1 SGHVS and CDR2 FQNEAQ come from the germline V gene. The CDR3 contains 15 residues. The J segment lost 3 bases and the V segment lost 5 bases, leaving 7 bases of the junction unmatched.

This clonotype was observed a single time. V is TRBV9 and J is TRBJ2-1; 8 bases fit TRBD2. Germline V CDR1 and CDR2: SGDLS, YYNGEE. The trim removed 7 bases at V and 0 bases at J, leaving 0 bases unmatched. There are 13 residues in the CDR3. Here the CDR3 DNA reads TGTGCCAGCGGGACTAGCTCCTACAATGAGCAGTTCTTC. As protein: CASGTSSYNEQFF.

This clonotype was seen more than once but under ten times. The chain joins TRBV20-1 to TRBJ2-3; TRBD1 agrees at 8 bases. CDR3 length equals 14 residues. J lost 1 base, V lost 8 bases, and 8 bases had no gene match. Germline assignment: CDR1 DFQATT and CDR2 SNEGSKA (reference sequence). The CDR3 sequence is CSTLAGGGTDTQYF. The CDR3 DNA reads TGCAGTACCCTCGCAGGGGGCGGCACAGATACGCAGTATTTT.

This clonotype has more than one count but fewer than ten. The J gene is TRBJ2-5, the V gene TRBV5-4, with D possibly TRBD2 on 5 matching bases. V shed 4 bases and J shed 5 bases, with 15 bases lying between them. CDR3 size: 14 residues. From germline, CDR1 is SGHNT and CDR2 YYREEE (reference sequence). This chain's CDR3 is CASSTQGSGETQYF. In DNA, the CDR3 is TGTGCCAGCAGCACCCAAGGATCGGGGGAGACCCAGTACTTC.

This chain joins TRBV19 and TRBJ1-1, with D possibly TRBD1 on 5 matching bases. Trimming shortened V by 5 bases and J by 0 bases, and 7 bases separated the two germline ends. Per the germline V gene, CDR1 is LNHDA and CDR2 is SQIVND (reference sequence). The CDR3 runs to 13 residues. The CDR3, as DNA: TGTGCCAGTAGTGGGGCAGTGAACACTGAAGCTTTCTTT. Encoded protein: CASSGAVNTEAFF. Full variable domain (missing parts from reference TRBV19 and TRBJ1-1): DGGITQSPKYLFRKEGQNVTLSCEQNLNHDAMYWYRQDPGQGLRLIYYSQIVNDFQKGDIAEGYSVSREKKESFPLTVTSAQKNPTAFYLCASSGAVNTEAFFGQGTRLTVV.

In its sample, this clonotype was seen a few times. V usage is TRBV19 and J usage is TRBJ1-2; possible D gene TRBD1, 5 bases. This CDR3 region has 15 residues. V shed 2 bases and J shed 2 bases, with 12 bases lying between them. The V gene's germline CDR1 is LNHDA and CDR2 SQIVND (reference sequence). Written as DNA, the CDR3 is TGTGCCAGTAGTATATTTTTCGGGGCCAACTATGGCTACACCTTC. This gives the protein CASSIFFGANYGYTF.

In its sample, this clonotype was seen a few times. The chain carries TRBV12-5 and TRBJ2-7; D is ambiguous. The CDR3 covers 13 residues. Germline V gene sequence: CDR1 LGHNT, CDR2 FRNRAP. Trimming took 4 bases from V and 6 from J, leaving 13 bases between them. This CDR3 reads CASGSPPNREQYF. CDR3 DNA sequence: TGTGCTAGTGGTTCCCCGCCGAACCGCGAGCAGTACTTC.

The sample holds a few counts of this clonotype. This chain uses TRBV9 with TRBJ1-6; 8 bases map to TRBD1. V shed 4 bases and J 7 bases; nucleotides not matched to a gene: 4. The CDR3 consists of 14 residues. Germline CDR1 and CDR2: SGDLS and YYNGEE. This chain's CDR3 is CASSPGQENSPLHF. CDR3 in DNA: TGTGCCAGCAGCCCGGGACAGGAGAATTCACCCCTCCACTTT.

This clonotype was seen more than once but under ten times. This chain joins TRBV10-3 and TRBJ2-1; 8 positions match TRBD2. The CDR3 is 15 amino acids. V dropped 0 bases and J dropped 6; count of bases not matched to a gene: 4. CDR1 and CDR2 (germline): ENHRY, SYGVKD. CDR3 sequence reads: CAISESSAGGNEQFF. The CDR3 region has the DNA TGTGCCATCAGTGAGTCATCGGCGGGGGGCAATGAGCAGTTCTTC.

The chain is built from TRBV3-1 and TRBJ2-3; D is ambiguous. The CDR3 spans 14 residues. Germline-derived CDR1 and CDR2 are LGHDT and YNNKEL (reference sequence). V lost 1 base and J lost 7, with 12 bases in between. The CDR3 DNA sequence: TGTGCCAGCAGCCAAGCGGCGCGCCCATATACGCAGTATTTT. It translates to CASSQAARPYTQYF.